Below are 17 T cell receptor beta chains sequenced from a single sample in a study of spatial heterogeneity in lung cancer. TCRdb itself ran the 5' RACE reads through MiXCR, one entry per CDR3 protein. The data hold 95,000 to 130,000 distinct CDR3 sequences, with 12% observed a single time. This sample's time point: blood at routine non-recurrence follow-up after resection. Extraction of whole RNA from tumor, nontumor lung or frozen PBMC preceded unsorted sequencing. The starting material was PBMCs, obtained at follow-up. These receptors all come from a male donor with early-stage non-small cell lung cancer.

This clonotype was detected many times. J is TRBJ1-2 and V is TRBV2, with D hard to call. Germline loops: CDR1 SNHLY, CDR2 FYNNEI. The CDR3 length is 14 residues. V lost 7 bases and J 0 bases, leaving 12 bases between the germline ends. The CDR3 region has the DNA TGTGCCAGCATACCAGAGGCGACTAACTATGGCTACACCTTC. Protein product: CASIPEATNYGYTF.

This clonotype was recorded a few times. The rearrangement joins TRBV25-1 to TRBJ2-3; no definite D call. CDR1 is MGHDK and CDR2 is SYGVNS in the germline V gene. V was trimmed by 4 bases and J by 6 bases, leaving 11 bases between them. This CDR3 has 13 residues. This CDR3 is CASSARIPDTQYF. The CDR3 DNA reads TGTGCCAGCAGTGCTAGGATCCCGGATACGCAGTATTTT.

The rearrangement uses TRBV12-3 or TRBV12-4 and TRBJ2-3, with D maybe TRBD1 (7 bases). Trimming cost V 6 bases and J 5 bases, with 18 bases left between them. This CDR3 comprises 15 residues. The CDR3 here is CASSPRGVTVDTQYF. The CDR3 DNA reads as TGTGCCAGCAGCCCCAGGGGGGTAACCGTAGATACGCAGTATTTT.

In this sample, this clonotype turned up a few times. J is TRBJ1-1 and V is TRBV28; D not resolved. This CDR3 has 14 amino acids. Germline V gene data show CDR1 as MDHEN and CDR2 as SYDVKM. Trimming took 8 bases from V and 0 from J, leaving 13 bases between them. CDR3 sequence reads: CASLPGPMNTEAFF. For the CDR3, the DNA is TGTGCCAGCCTACCCGGGCCGATGAACACTGAAGCTTTCTTT.

The V gene is TRBV19, the J gene TRBJ2-1; TRBD1 matches 8 bases. The CDR3 runs to 15 residues. The germline V gene encodes CDR1 LNHDA and CDR2 SQIVND (reference sequence). The J segment lost 3 bases and the V segment lost 9 bases, leaving 10 bases of the junction unmatched. The CDR3 reads CASTDRQGIYNEQFF. DNA for the CDR3: TGTGCCAGCACTGACCGACAGGGGATCTACAATGAGCAGTTCTTC.

To note about this clonotype: A read error is possible here, since a much larger clone lies one base away. This chain uses TRBV30 with TRBJ2-2; TRBD1 matches at 10 bases. Germline-derived CDR1 and CDR2 are GTSNPN and SVGIG (reference sequence). This CDR3 is 16 amino acids long. V gave up 4 bases and J gave up 7 bases; unmatched junction bases: 12. CDR3 sequence reads: CAWTRGRQGAVGELFF. The CDR3 nucleotides are TGTGCCTGGACTCGGGGACGACAGGGGGCGGTCGGGGAGCTGTTTTTT.

This clonotype was recorded at least ten times. CDR3 in amino acids: CASSPIHGQASTDTQYF. Here the CDR3 DNA reads TGTGCCAGCTCACCGATTCATGGGCAGGCGAGCACAGATACGCAGTATTTT. This chain joins TRBV18 and TRBJ2-3; D unresolved. This CDR3 spans 17 amino acids. Germline V CDR1 and CDR2: KGHSH, LQKENI. V was cut by 3 bases and J by 0 bases, with 16 bases left in between.

A few counts support this clonotype. The chain couples TRBV7-9 to TRBJ1-4; no reliable D call. V was pared by 5 bases and J by 7 bases, with 14 bases between. The CDR3 is 14 residues long. The V gene's germline CDR1 is SEHNR and CDR2 FQNEAQ (reference sequence). The CDR3 sequence: CASSPSVVVEKLFF. The DNA for the CDR3 is TGTGCCAGCAGCCCCTCAGTAGTGGTTGAAAAACTGTTTTTT. Variable domain in full (rest from reference TRBV7-9 and TRBJ1-4): DTGVSQNPRHKITKRGQNVTFRCDPISEHNRLYWYRQTLGQGPEFLTYFQNEAQLEKSRLLSDRFSAERPKGSFSTLEIQRTEQGDSAMYLCASSPSVVVEKLFFGSGTQLSVL.

On this clonotype itself: This could be a read error, since a much larger clone is one nucleotide away. This chain uses TRBV5-6 with TRBJ1-5; D call uncertain. The CDR3 covers 16 residues. CDR1 is SGHDT and CDR2 is YYEEEE in the germline V gene. Between the trimmed V and J ends, which lost 0 bases and 2 bases, there was a span of 12 bases. This chain's CDR3 is CASSLGMGICNQPQHF. CDR3 sequence (DNA): TGTGCCAGCAGCTTGGGCATGGGGATCTGCAATCAGCCCCAGCATTTT.

The chain carries TRBV6-2 or TRBV6-3 and TRBJ1-6; D is perhaps TRBD1 (6 bases). The CDR3 has 13 residues. V lost 4 bases to trimming and J lost 12 bases, with 13 bases between them. The germline gives CDR1 MNHEY, CDR2 SVGEGT. CDR3 nucleotides: TGTGCCAGCAGTTCAGACAGGTTGGGACCCCTCCACTTT. Protein sequence: CASSSDRLGPLHF.

The chain carries TRBV5-1 and TRBJ1-1; TRBD1 matches 7 bases. V shed 0 bases, J shed 1 base, and the junction held 3 bases outside the gene matches. Germline loops: CDR1 SGHRS, CDR2 YFSETQ. This CDR3 region has 15 residues. The chain's CDR3 is CASSLGDSWNTEAFF. The CDR3 bases are TGCGCCAGCAGCTTGGGGGACAGCTGGAACACTGAAGCTTTCTTT.

This clonotype was counted only a few times. The chain combines TRBV20-1 with TRBJ1-4, with 10 bases lining up with TRBD1. Germline loops: CDR1 DFQATT, CDR2 SNEGSKA (reference sequence). This CDR3 contains 15 residues. The junction had 6 bases not matched to a gene; V was cut back by 2 bases and J by 6 bases. The CDR3 region is CSARIPGTGDEKLFF. The CDR3 DNA follows: TGCAGTGCTAGAATACCCGGGACAGGGGATGAAAAACTGTTTTTT.

This clonotype showed up just a few times. The chain carries TRBV11-2 and TRBJ2-7, with TRBD2 identical over 13 bases. CDR1 SGHAT and CDR2 FQNNGV come from the germline V gene. V lost 5 bases, J lost 5 bases, and 6 bases stayed unmatched. The CDR3 is 15 residues long. The DNA of the CDR3 is TGTGCCAGCAGCCCTCCGGGACTAGCGGGGAACGAGCAGTACTTC. It codes for CASSPPGLAGNEQYF.

Many counts were recorded for this clonotype. The chain uses TRBV10-1 and TRBJ2-2; 7 bases line up with TRBD2. Losses at the gene ends were 5 bases for V and 13 bases for J; bases not matched to a gene: 7. Looked up from germline, CDR1 is WNHNN and CDR2 is SYGVQD (reference sequence). This CDR3 has 12 residues. CDR3 loop: CASSPREGRLFF. As DNA, the CDR3 is TGCGCCAGCAGTCCAAGGGAGGGGCGGCTGTTTTTT.

This clonotype was recorded many times. The rearrangement links TRBV12-3 or TRBV12-4 to TRBJ2-7; 11 nucleotides match TRBD1. The length of the CDR3 is 14 residues. Trimming at V came to 6 bases and at J to 4 bases, leaving 5 bases not matched to a gene. CDR3 loop: CASRGTGGVYEQYF. The DNA for the CDR3 is TGTGCCAGCAGGGGGACAGGGGGAGTTTACGAGCAGTACTTC.

The table lists this clonotype with many counts. This sequence joins TRBV7-9 and TRBJ1-2; TRBD1 agrees at 8 bases. The CDR3 length is 14 residues. With V trimmed by 5 bases and J by 6 bases, 8 bases remained unmatched. Germline V gene lookup returns CDR1 SEHNR and CDR2 FQNEAQ (reference sequence). The CDR3 DNA sequence: TGTGCCAGCAGCCAAGCAGGGGGCTCTGATGGCTACACCTTC. Protein product: CASSQAGGSDGYTF.

The chain uses TRBV4-3 and TRBJ2-3; D gene uncertain. Germline-derived CDR1 and CDR2 are LGHNA and YSLEER. CDR3 length: 15 amino acids. Trimming shortened V by 0 bases and J by 6 bases, and 13 bases separated the two germline ends. CDR3 sequence reads: CASSQEASYWDTQYF. DNA of the CDR3: TGCGCCAGCAGCCAAGAGGCTAGTTATTGGGATACGCAGTATTTT.